This TCR beta chain was obtained from a study of OX40 agonist ivuxolimab in advanced cancers. Turning to the study itself: Of mixed ages from about 20 to 90 and averaging about 65 years, the group was about 80% male. Previous treatment with anti-PD-1, anti-PD-L1 or anti-CTLA-4 therapy was allowed; over 35% had received some. General study results and limits: The specificity for antigen of the expanded peripheral T cells was not determined. CD4+ and CD8+ blood T cells expanded clonally by week 6 at 0.1 to 3.0 mg/kg.

Germline values: CDR1 SEHNR, CDR2 FQNEAQ (reference sequence). This CDR3 is 14 amino acids long. V was pared by 5 bases and J by 4 bases, with 7 bases of the junction left unmatched. In the case of this clone: Its target is not known.

The data were produced by immunoSEQ multiplex PCR, yet TCRdb's version contains in-frame clones alone and is incomplete. The sample carries tens of thousands of clones, approximately 86% recorded once. The receptor's source is an adult with an advanced solid tumor such as melanoma, head and neck, liver or kidney cancer. The material sequenced was CD4+ or CD8+ T cells sorted from blood, taken in a trial of the OX40 agonist ivuxolimab. The chain joins TRBV7-9 to TRBJ2-7; 8 bases agree with TRBD1. CDR3 loop: CASSPGTGSYEQYF. CDR3 sequence (DNA): TGTGCCAGCAGCCCCGGGACAGGATCGTACGAGCAGTACTTC.